The clone carrying this TCR beta chain was seen many times. These data come from a study of T-cell reconstitution after alpha-beta-depleted transplantation in children. CDR3 length: 15 amino acids. The germline CDR1 and CDR2 sequences are SGHRS and YFSETQ. The ends were cut back, 5 bases at V and 0 bases at J, with 14 bases in the middle. During its preparation, the TCRbeta library received unique molecular identifiers. From the PCR reads, TCRdb called clonotypes with MiXCR, one entry per CDR3 protein. The table includes about 610,000 distinct CDR3 sequences, about 10% detected once. This sequence was found in a human donor who donated a stem cell graft to a child with acute myeloid leukemia. The V gene is TRBV5-1, the J gene TRBJ1-1, with D possibly being TRBD1 (5 bases). The source material was PBMCs from the stem cell graft donor, sampled from the stem cell graft. The CDR3 sequence: CASSPNLGVNTEAFF. The CDR3 DNA follows: TGCGCCAGCAGTCCGAATTTGGGGGTGAACACTGAAGCTTTCTTT.